Reported below is one TCR beta chain. The antigen is undetermined. This specimen belongs to a study of siplizumab effects on memory and regulatory T cells. The germline gives CDR1 SNHLY, CDR2 FYNNEI. This CDR3 has 12 amino acids. V dropped 11 bases and J dropped 6 bases, with 11 bases sitting between them. Study-wide points: Sequences that were alloreactive and traceable to unstimulated CD4+ memory cells were significantly reduced by siplizumab. Unstimulated naive T cells seemed to show more diversity than memory cells did, and they also seemed to be among the major contributors to the alloresponse. Naive versus memory phenotype went unassigned for roughly 75-97% of proliferating CD4+ or CD8+ clones.

It was roughly 99,000 TCR templates that were assayed per sample. The repertoire was sequenced with immunoSEQ multiplex PCR; TCRdb's copy has only in-frame clones and lacks some. The sample holds some 100,000 clones; 91% are singletons and the top ten take about 0.15%. The sequencing input was CD4+ T cells sorted from blood. This chain joins TRBV2 and TRBJ1-6; D is undetermined. The TCR comes from a human donor in good health. The CDR3 DNA follows: TGTGCCCTCCAGGCGGGTAATTCACCCCTCCACTTT. It is translated as CALQAGNSPLHF.